A single sample gave rise to the 18 T cell receptor beta chains below, sequenced in a study of shared clonotypes between healthy human individuals. Produced via immunoSEQ multiplex PCR; TCRdb's table is partial and in-frame only. This repertoire shows more than 2,000,000 clones, more than 80% found once; its top ten account for 0.39%. The sequencing input was naive CD4+ T cells from PBMCs. The subset denotes: CD45RA+ positively selected. Receptors were obtained from a man younger than 35 in good health. Some clones in this sample may be carry-over from other donors' samples.

The sample holds a few counts of this clone. The chain has TRBV7-9 and TRBJ1-1, with TRBD1 matching over 8 bases. The J segment lost 10 bases and the V segment lost 5 bases, leaving 6 bases of the junction unmatched. From germline, CDR1 is SEHNR and CDR2 FQNEAQ (reference sequence). The CDR3 runs 12 residues. The CDR3 reads CASSPPGTGAFF. CDR3 nucleotides: TGTGCCAGCAGCCCTCCTGGGACAGGAGCTTTCTTT.

The rearrangement joins TRBV2 to TRBJ1-2; perhaps TRBD1 as D (5 bases). Germline loops: CDR1 SNHLY, CDR2 FYNNEI. Trimming pared 8 bases from V and 10 bases from J, leaving 11 bases between. CDR3 length equals 10 residues. The CDR3 coding sequence is TGTGCCAGCTCGGGGGTCGCCTACACCTTC. Protein product: CASSGVAYTF. Complete variable domain (other parts from reference TRBV2 and TRBJ1-2): EPEVTQTPSHQVTQMGQEVILRCVPISNHLYFYWYRQILGQKVEFLVSFYNNEISEKSEIFDDQFSVERPDGSNFTLKIRSTKLEDSAMYFCASSGVAYTFGSGTRLTVV.

The chain has TRBV7-2 and TRBJ1-3, with D tentatively TRBD1 (5 bases). Looked up from germline, CDR1 is SGHTA and CDR2 is FQGNSA. The CDR3 totals 17 residues. Trimming shortened V by 5 bases and J by 3 bases, and 20 bases separated the two germline ends. Here the CDR3 reads CASSLSPRRGRGNTIYF. CDR3 bases: TGTGCCAGCAGCCTATCCCCTCGGAGGGGTCGTGGAAACACCATATATTTT. The variable domain in full, with the rest retrieved from reference TRBV7-2 and TRBJ1-3, is GAGVSQSPSNKVTEKGKDVELRCDPISGHTALYWYRQSLGQGLEFLIYFQGNSAPDKSGLPSDRFSAERTGGSVSTLTIQRTQQEDSAVYLCASSLSPRRGRGNTIYFGEGSWLTVV.

This chain uses TRBV4-1 with TRBJ1-1; tentatively, D is TRBD1 (5 bases). Germline lookup yields CDR1 MGHRA and CDR2 YSYEKL. The V end was cut by 0 bases, the J end by 10 bases, with 15 bases between. The CDR3 loop spans 14 amino acids. The CDR3 nucleotides read TGCGCCAGCAGCCAAGATAGGGGAACGGTGACAGCTTTCTTT. Protein product: CASSQDRGTVTAFF.

This chain uses TRBV6-6 with TRBJ2-7; D is possibly TRBD2 (6 bases). The germline V gene encodes CDR1 MNHNY and CDR2 SVGAGI (reference sequence). The CDR3 runs to 13 residues. The germline V and J ends were trimmed by 6 bases and 3 bases, with 12 bases remaining between them. The CDR3 DNA sequence: TGTGCCAGCAGGGACGGGAGTTACTACGAGCAGTACTTC. Translation gives CASRDGSYYEQYF.

The chain combines TRBV20-1 with TRBJ2-1, with D tentatively TRBD2 (5 bases). The germline V and J ends were trimmed by 3 bases and 16 bases, with 16 bases remaining between them. From germline, CDR1 is DFQATT and CDR2 SNEGSKA (reference sequence). This CDR3 is built from 11 residues. This CDR3 reads CSASSGGGLFF. CDR3 in DNA: TGCAGTGCTAGTTCAGGAGGAGGCTTATTCTTC.

Details on this clone: Other DNA sequences of this sample code for an identical CDR3. The CDR3 loop reads CASSLGSSYNEQFF. The CDR3 bases are TGTGCCAGCAGCCTAGGGAGCTCCTACAATGAGCAGTTCTTC. The chain employs TRBV7-9 and TRBJ2-1, with D possibly TRBD2 on 5 matching bases. The CDR3 contains 14 residues. With 5 bases removed from V and 0 bases from J, the gap between germline ends came to 8 bases. Germline loops: CDR1 SEHNR, CDR2 FQNEAQ (reference sequence).

The V call is TRBV7-8, the J call TRBJ2-7; 9 bases are a match to TRBD1. CDR1 and CDR2 from the germline V gene are SGHVS and FQNEAQ. V shed 8 bases, J shed 4 bases, and the junction held 9 bases outside the gene matches. The CDR3 loop spans 14 amino acids. The chain's CDR3 is CASGDRQGGYEQYF. The CDR3 nucleotides are TGTGCCAGCGGCGACAGACAGGGGGGGTACGAGCAGTACTTC.

This chain's CDR3 is CASSLLTTDTIYF. CDR3 in DNA: TGTGCCAGCAGCTTGCTTACGACGGACACCATATATTTT. The V gene is TRBV11-2, the J gene TRBJ1-3, with no clear D. The CDR3 has 13 residues. CDR1 is SGHAT and CDR2 is FQNNGV in the germline V gene. V dropped 3 bases and J dropped 8 bases, with 11 bases sitting between them.

This chain uses TRBV18 with TRBJ2-4; 9 nucleotides match TRBD1. Losses at the gene ends were 3 bases for V and 5 bases for J; bases not matched to a gene: 5. CDR3 size: 15 residues. The germline gives CDR1 KGHSH, CDR2 LQKENI. The CDR3 DNA is TGTGCCAGCTCACCCCGGAGGACAGGGGAAAACATTCAGTACTTC. Translation: CASSPRRTGENIQYF.

This chain joins TRBV11-2 and TRBJ2-3, with 7 bases matching TRBD1. Germline CDR1 is SGHAT and CDR2 is FQNNGV. CDR3 length: 14 amino acids. The J segment lost 1 base and the V segment lost 6 bases, leaving 4 bases of the junction unmatched. CDR3 in DNA: TGTGCCAGCAGTACCGGGACAGGCACAGATACGCAGTATTTT. Its translation: CASSTGTGTDTQYF. Based on the CDR3 plus reference TRBV11-2 and TRBJ2-3, the full variable domain is EAGVAQSPRYKIIEKRQSVAFWCNPISGHATLYWYQQILGQGPKLLIQFQNNGVVDDSQLPKDRFSAERLKGVDSTLKIQPAKLEDSAVYLCASSTGTGTDTQYFGPGTRLTVL.

The V gene is TRBV28, the J gene TRBJ2-7, with TRBD1 matching over 9 bases. The trim removed 8 bases at V and 0 bases at J, leaving 5 bases unmatched. Per germline, CDR1 MDHEN and CDR2 SYDVKM. This CDR3 region has 14 residues. The CDR3 DNA reads as TGTGCCAGCCCTACGACAGGGGGCTCCTACGAGCAGTACTTC. This codes for CASPTTGGSYEQYF.

In regard to this clone: Different DNA sequences within this sample yield the same CDR3. This chain uses TRBV28 with TRBJ2-3; D remains unclear. CDR3 size: 11 residues. The germline gives CDR1 MDHEN, CDR2 SYDVKM. Trimming removed 4 bases from V and 6 bases from J, with 5 bases in between. The chain's CDR3 is CASSSEDTQYF. The CDR3 coding sequence is TGTGCCAGCAGTTCCGAGGATACGCAGTATTTT.

The gene calls are TRBV5-1 and TRBJ1-3; maybe TRBD1 (5 bases). This CDR3 region has 14 residues. Germline V gene data show CDR1 as SGHRS and CDR2 as YFSETQ. With 4 bases removed from V and 4 bases from J, the gap between germline ends came to 12 bases. The CDR3: CASSPGTQGNTIYF. The CDR3 DNA reads as TGCGCCAGCAGCCCGGGGACCCAGGGAAACACCATATATTTT.

The rearrangement uses TRBV28 and TRBJ1-1, with D perhaps TRBD1 (6 bases). Germline lookup yields CDR1 MDHEN and CDR2 SYDVKM. V gave up 11 bases and J gave up 4 bases, with 14 bases separating them. CDR3 length: 12 residues. CDR3 amino acids: CAAQGRGTEAFF. In nucleotides, the CDR3 is TGTGCCGCACAGGGTAGGGGCACTGAAGCTTTCTTT.

This chain connects TRBV5-1 to TRBJ2-5; 10 bases fit TRBD1. Germline V lookup: CDR1 SGHRS, CDR2 YFSETQ. V lost 3 bases and J lost 3; bases outside the gene matches: 5. The CDR3 is 15 residues long. CDR3 coding DNA: TGCGCCAGCAGCTCCTCCGGGACAGGGGAAGAGACCCAGTACTTC. Translated, it gives CASSSSGTGEETQYF. The variable domain in full, completed from reference TRBV5-1 and TRBJ2-5, reads KAGVTQTPRYLIKTRGQQVTLSCSPISGHRSVSWYQQTPGQGLQFLFEYFSETQRNKGNFPGRFSGRQFSNSRSEMNVSTLELGDSALYLCASSSSGTGEETQYFGPGTRLLVL.

This clone occurred a few times. This chain uses TRBV29-1 with TRBJ1-5, with 7 bases fitting TRBD1. Germline-derived CDR1 and CDR2 are SQVTM and ANQGSEA. This CDR3 is built from 13 residues. After removal of 7 bases from V and 7 bases from J, the junction contained 10 bases not matched to a gene. The DNA of the CDR3 is TGCAGCGCAGACAGGGCGCGAAAACAGCCCCAGCATTTT. Its protein is CSADRARKQPQHF.

The chain carries TRBV6-5 and TRBJ1-2; 9 nucleotides agree with TRBD1. The V gene end was trimmed by 4 bases and the J gene end by 13 bases; junction bases not matched to a gene: 10. The CDR3 runs 13 residues. CDR1 is MNHEY and CDR2 is SVGAGI in the germline V gene. This CDR3 is CASSSPQGASPTF. In nucleotides, the CDR3 is TGTGCCAGCAGTTCCCCACAGGGGGCTAGTCCCACCTTC.